These T cell receptor beta chains were read from a single sample in a study of early T cells in non-severe SARS-CoV-2 infection. TCRdb ran MiXCR on the 5' RACE reads and lists one entry per CDR3 protein. The sample shows about 69,000 distinct CDR3 sequences, roughly 15% of them seen only once. Sequencing input: whole blood. These receptors all stem from an adult who was a healthcare worker with PCR-confirmed SARS-CoV-2 infection or an uninfected control (not recorded which). The CDR3 runs from the conserved cysteine through the conserved F or W. D genes are given only for firm matches. Size is stated for part of the rows, as once, few or many counts, or as a class when the clone is expanded.

TRBV7-6,13,NA,many,TRBJ2-1,TGTGCCAGCAGCTTATTGTTGTACAATGAGCAGTTCTTC,CASSLLLYNEQFF
TRBV2,14,NA,NA,TRBJ1-6,TGTGCCAGCAAGGGCAGCTCCTATAATTCACCCCTCCACTTT,CASKGSSYNSPLHF
TRBV11-2,15,NA,few,TRBJ2-3,TGTGCCAGCAGCGCCGGGACGACGGGTGCAGATACGCAGTATTTT,CASSAGTTGADTQYF
TRBV2,15,NA,few,TRBJ1-4,TGTGCCAGCAGTGTAAACGGCAGGGTGGGGGAAAAACTGTTTTTT,CASSVNGRVGEKLFF
TRBV7-9,13,TRBD1,many,TRBJ1-2,TGTGCCAGCAGCTTCGAACAGGGGACCGGCTACACCTTC,CASSFEQGTGYTF
TRBV7-3,15,TRBD2,NA,TRBJ2-1,TGTGCCAGCAGTTTACTAGCGGGGGGGCTGGATGAGCAGTTCTTC,CASSLLAGGLDEQFF
TRBV18,15,NA,few,TRBJ1-4,TGTGCCAGCTCACCTGCAGGCGGAGGAGGAGAAAAACTGTTTTTT,CASSPAGGGGEKLFF
TRBV25-1,13,NA,many,TRBJ2-6,TGTGCCAGTCCAGCTCAAGGGGCCAACGTCCTGACTTTC,CASPAQGANVLTF
TRBV10-3,14,NA,NA,TRBJ2-3,TGTGCCATCATGTTTTCTACTAACACAGATACGCAGTATTTT,CAIMFSTNTDTQYF
TRBV28,14,NA,NA,TRBJ2-4,TGTGCCAGCAGTGCGACAGGAGCCAAAAACATTCAGTACTTC,CASSATGAKNIQYF
TRBV6-4,15,TRBD1,NA,TRBJ2-1,TGTGCCAGCAGTGACCTGGGACAGGGTTTGAGTGAGCAGTTCTTC,CASSDLGQGLSEQFF
TRBV5-5,15,TRBD1,NA,TRBJ2-1,TGTGCCAGCAGCTCGACAGGGCTCACCTACAATGAGCAGTTCTTC,CASSSTGLTYNEQFF
TRBV19,16,TRBD1,many,TRBJ1-5,TGTGCCAGTAGACGGACAGGGGGAAATAGCAATCAGCCCCAGCATTTT,CASRRTGGNSNQPQHF
TRBV20-1,12,NA,many,TRBJ2-5,TGCAGTGCTAGAAACAGGGAAGAGACCCAGTACTTC,CSARNREETQYF
TRBV5-1,16,NA,NA,TRBJ2-1,TGCGCCAGCAGCTCGAGCTCCGGGGAACACTACAATGAGCAGTTCTTC,CASSSSSGEHYNEQFF
TRBV29-1,14,NA,NA,TRBJ1-1,TGCAGCGTTGAAAGTAGAGGGCTGAACACTGAAGCTTTCTTT,CSVESRGLNTEAFF
TRBV7-3,14,NA,many,TRBJ2-4,TGTGCCAGCAGCCACGGGGGTGGTCAAAACATTCAGTACTTC,CASSHGGGQNIQYF
TRBV5-1,16,NA,NA,TRBJ2-1,TGCGCCAGCAGCCGAATCGGCGGGGAAGTCGTCGGTGAGCAGTTCTTC,CASSRIGGEVVGEQFF
TRBV14,14,NA,many,TRBJ1-6,TGTGCCAGCAGCTCAGGGAGTCCGGGTAAAGGCCTCCACTTT,CASSSGSPGKGLHF
TRBV7-2,15,NA,NA,TRBJ2-5,TGTGCCAGCAGCTTAGAGTCCAGGGGCGAAGAGACCCAGTACTTC,CASSLESRGEETQYF
TRBV12-3/TRBV12-4,17,NA,NA,TRBJ1-1,TGTGCCAGCAATCTTGGGGGACACCTGATGGGAAACACTGAAGCTTTCTTT,CASNLGGHLMGNTEAFF